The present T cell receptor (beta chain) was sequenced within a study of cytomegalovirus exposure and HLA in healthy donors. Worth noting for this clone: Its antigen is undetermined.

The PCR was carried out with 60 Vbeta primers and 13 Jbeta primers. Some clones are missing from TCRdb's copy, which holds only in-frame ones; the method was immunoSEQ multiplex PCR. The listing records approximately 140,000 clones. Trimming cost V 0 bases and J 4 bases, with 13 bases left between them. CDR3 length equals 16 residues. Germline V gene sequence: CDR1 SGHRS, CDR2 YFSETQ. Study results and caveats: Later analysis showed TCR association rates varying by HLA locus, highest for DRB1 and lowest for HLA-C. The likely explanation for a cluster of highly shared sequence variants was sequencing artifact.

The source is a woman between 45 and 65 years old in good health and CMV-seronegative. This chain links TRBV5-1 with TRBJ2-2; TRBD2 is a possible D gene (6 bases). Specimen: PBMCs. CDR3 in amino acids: CASSLAQGGGTGELFF. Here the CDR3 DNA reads TGCGCCAGCAGCTTGGCCCAGGGAGGAGGCACCGGGGAGCTGTTTTTT.